This T cell receptor (beta chain) was profiled in a study of radiotherapy plus CTLA-4 blockade in lung cancer. Focal radiation with ipilimumab CTLA-4 blockade was given to patients with chemo-refractory metastatic non-small-cell lung cancer. Libraries were prepared by immunoSEQ multiplex PCR; TCRdb keeps only in-frame clonotypes and omits some of them. This table has around 82,000 clones, around nine tenths appearing once. In regard to this clone: Distinct nucleotide sequences in the sample also encode this CDR3.

V was pared by 6 bases and J by 8 bases, with 11 bases of the junction left unmatched. CDR1 MGHDK and CDR2 SYGVNS come from the germline V gene. There are 14 residues in the CDR3. This clonotype was obtained from a human donor with non-small cell lung cancer that progressed on radiotherapy plus ipilimumab. The chain recombines TRBV25-1 with TRBJ1-2; 8 nucleotides align to TRBD1. Material: peripheral blood, obtained from a patient treated with radiotherapy plus ipilimumab. This CDR3 is CASSEEVDRGGYTF. In DNA form, the CDR3 reads TGTGCCAGCAGCGAAGAGGTTGACAGGGGAGGCTACACCTTC.